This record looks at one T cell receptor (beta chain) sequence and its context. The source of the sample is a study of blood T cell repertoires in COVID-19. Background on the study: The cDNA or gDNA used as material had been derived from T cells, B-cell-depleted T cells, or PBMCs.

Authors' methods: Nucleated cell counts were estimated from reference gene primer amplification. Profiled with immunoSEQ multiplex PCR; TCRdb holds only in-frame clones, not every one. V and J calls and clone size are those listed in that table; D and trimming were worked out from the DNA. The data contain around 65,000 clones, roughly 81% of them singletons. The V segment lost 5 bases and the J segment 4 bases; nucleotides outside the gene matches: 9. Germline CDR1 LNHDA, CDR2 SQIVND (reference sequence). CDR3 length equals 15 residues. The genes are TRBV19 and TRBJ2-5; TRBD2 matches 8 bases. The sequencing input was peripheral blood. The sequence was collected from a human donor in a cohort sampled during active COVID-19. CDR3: CASSRLAGDGETQYF. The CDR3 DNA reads TGTGCCAGTAGTCGGCTAGCGGGCGACGGAGAGACCCAGTACTTC.